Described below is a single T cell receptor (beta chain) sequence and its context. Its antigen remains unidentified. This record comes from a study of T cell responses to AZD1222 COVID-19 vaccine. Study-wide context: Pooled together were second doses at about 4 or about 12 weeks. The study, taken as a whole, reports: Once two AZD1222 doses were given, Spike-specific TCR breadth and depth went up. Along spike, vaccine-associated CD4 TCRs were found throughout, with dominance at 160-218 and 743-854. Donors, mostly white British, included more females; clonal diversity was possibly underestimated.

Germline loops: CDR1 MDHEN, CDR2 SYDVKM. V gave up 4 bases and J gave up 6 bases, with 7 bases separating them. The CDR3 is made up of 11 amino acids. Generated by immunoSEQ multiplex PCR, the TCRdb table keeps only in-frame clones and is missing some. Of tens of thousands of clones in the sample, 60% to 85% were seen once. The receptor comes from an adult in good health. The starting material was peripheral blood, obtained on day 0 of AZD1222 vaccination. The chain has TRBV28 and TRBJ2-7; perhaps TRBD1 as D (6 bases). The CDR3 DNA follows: TGTGCCAGCAGTTCGGACAGCGAGCAGTACTTC. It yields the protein CASSSDSEQYF.